A single TCR beta chain is shown here with its context. Germline CDR1 and CDR2: MDHEN and SYDVKM. The CDR3 extends over 13 amino acids. V was pared by 8 bases and J by 7 bases, with 8 bases of the junction left unmatched. The source of the sample is a study of control samples from healthy donors and cancer patients. Sequencing was performed with immunoSEQ multiplex PCR; in TCRdb, only in-frame clones are kept and a portion is missing. The table shows about 92,000 clones, with around 80% occurring only once. Sample: blood. The chain combines TRBV28 with TRBJ2-7, with 10 bases lining up with TRBD1. The receptor comes from an older woman in good health. DNA for the CDR3: TGTGCCAGCCTTTCCGGGACAGGGGTTGAGCAGTACTTC. Translation gives CASLSGTGVEQYF.